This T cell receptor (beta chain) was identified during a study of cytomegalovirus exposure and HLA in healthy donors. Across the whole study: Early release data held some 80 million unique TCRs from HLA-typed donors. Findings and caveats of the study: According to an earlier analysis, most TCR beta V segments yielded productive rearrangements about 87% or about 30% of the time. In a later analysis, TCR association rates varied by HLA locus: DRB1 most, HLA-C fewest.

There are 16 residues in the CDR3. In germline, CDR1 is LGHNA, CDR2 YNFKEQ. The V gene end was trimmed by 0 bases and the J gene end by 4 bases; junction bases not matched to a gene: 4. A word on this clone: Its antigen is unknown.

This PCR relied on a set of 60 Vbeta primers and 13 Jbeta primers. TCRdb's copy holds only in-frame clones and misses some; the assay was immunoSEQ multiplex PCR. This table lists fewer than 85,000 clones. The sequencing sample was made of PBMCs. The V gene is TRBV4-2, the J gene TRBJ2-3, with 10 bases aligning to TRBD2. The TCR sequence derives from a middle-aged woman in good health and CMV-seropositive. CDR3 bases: TGTGCCAGCAGCCAAGAAGCTAGCGGGGGCGCAGATACGCAGTATTTT. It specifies CASSQEASGGADTQYF.